This TCR beta chain was sequenced for a study of T cells in Graves' hyperthyroidism and ophthalmopathy. Source material for PBMCs was more than 7.5 ml fresh peripheral blood. Regions amplified from RNA transcripts were the TCR beta CDR3 regions. First-round RT-PCR with HTBI primers amplified the TCR CDR3 region. TCRdb re-called the multiplex PCR reads through MiXCR, storing one row per CDR3 protein. Here the sample spans around 340,000 distinct CDR3 sequences, approximately 17% being singletons. This clonotype occurred many times. This TCR was sampled from a woman aged 25-40 years with Graves' hyperthyroidism that later progressed to Graves' ophthalmopathy. What was sequenced was blood.

CDR3 nucleotides: TGTGCCAGCAGTTTGCCCCCATTATTCATCGAGCGGTTGGTCTACGAGCAGTACTTC. Protein: CASSLPPLFIERLVYEQYF. The chain uses TRBV28 and TRBJ2-7, with TRBD2 as a possible D gene (5 bases). This CDR3 comprises 19 residues. Trimming removed 3 bases at V and 3 bases at J, with 27 bases between. Germline assignment: CDR1 MDHEN and CDR2 SYDVKM.